This TCR beta chain is from a study of spatial heterogeneity in lung cancer. Study findings and constraints: The study found that expanded intratumoral alpha and beta TCR counts tracked tumor mutation counts.

V lost 5 bases, J lost 8 bases, and 15 bases stayed unmatched. Germline assignment: CDR1 MNHEY and CDR2 SVGAGI. The CDR3 covers 15 residues. This sample's time point: sample taken at primary tumor resection. Unique molecular identifiers, one per molecule, were present on every TCR cDNA molecule. TCRdb re-called the 5' RACE reads through MiXCR, storing one row per CDR3 protein. The sample shows about 13,000 distinct CDR3 sequences, approximately 4.6% of them seen only once. By its share, this clonotype is medium-sized. Its antigen is still unknown. This beta chain was picked up by a library intended for alpha chains and is off target, so its count carries little meaning.

The clonotype comes from a male donor with early-stage non-small cell lung cancer. The chain links TRBV6-5 to TRBJ2-7; 7 nucleotides line up with TRBD1. The source material was lung tumor tissue, sampled at surgery. CDR3 DNA: TGTGCCAGCAGTCCGCGGACAGGACCCGTTAAGAAGCAGTACTTC. This encodes CASSPRTGPVKKQYF.